This T cell receptor beta chain was documented in a study of T cell responses to AZD1222 COVID-19 vaccine. General observations from the study: Of spike-specific TCRs, nearly half reportedly target regions left unmutated in variants. No day 14 peak samples; only post-peak repertoires were characterized. Distributed over spike, vaccine-associated CD4 TCRs predominated at 160-218 and 743-854.

Germline V gene sequence: CDR1 SQVTM, CDR2 ANQGSEA. The CDR3 loop spans 13 amino acids. The V end was cut by 6 bases, the J end by 2 bases, with 13 bases between. Sequencing was performed with immunoSEQ multiplex PCR; in TCRdb, only in-frame clones are kept and a portion is missing. The table lists approximately 68,000 clones, more than 70% of them singletons. About this clone: Its antigen is unidentified.

The starting material was peripheral blood, obtained 28 days after the second dose of the MenACWY control vaccine. The TCR sequence derives from an adult who received the MenACWY meningococcal vaccine as a control. The J gene is TRBJ1-2, the V gene TRBV29-1, with no clear D. The CDR3 region is CSVGAGSNYGYTF. The CDR3, as DNA: TGCAGCGTCGGCGCCGGGAGCAACTATGGCTACACCTTC.